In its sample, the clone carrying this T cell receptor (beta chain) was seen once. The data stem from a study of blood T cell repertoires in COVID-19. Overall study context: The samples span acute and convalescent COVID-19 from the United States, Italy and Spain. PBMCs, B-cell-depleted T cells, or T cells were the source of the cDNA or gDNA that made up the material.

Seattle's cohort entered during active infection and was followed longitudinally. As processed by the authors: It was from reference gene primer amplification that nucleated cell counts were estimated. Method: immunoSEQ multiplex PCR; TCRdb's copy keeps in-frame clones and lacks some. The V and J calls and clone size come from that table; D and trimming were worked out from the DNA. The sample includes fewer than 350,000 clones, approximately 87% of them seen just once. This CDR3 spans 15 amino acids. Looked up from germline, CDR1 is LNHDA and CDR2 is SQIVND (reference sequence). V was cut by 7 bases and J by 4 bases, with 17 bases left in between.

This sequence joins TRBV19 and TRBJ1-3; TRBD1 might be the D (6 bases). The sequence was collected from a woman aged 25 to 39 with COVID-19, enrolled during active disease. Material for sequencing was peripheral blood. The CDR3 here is CASTRIPGQGNTIYF. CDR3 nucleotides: TGTGCCAGTACCAGGATACCGGGACAAGGAAACACCATATATTTT.